This TCR beta chain stems from a study of early T cells in non-severe SARS-CoV-2 infection. General study results and limits: Private and CD4 specificities were missed by VDJdb matching, which favored anti-spike CD8 responses.

Per the germline V gene, CDR1 is MNHEY and CDR2 is SMNVEV (reference sequence). The CDR3 contains 15 residues. V was cut by 3 bases and J by 4 bases, with 16 bases left in between. Attached unique molecular identifiers marked individual cDNA molecules. TCRdb reprocessed the 5' RACE reads via MiXCR and lists one record per CDR3 protein. Here the sample spans about 48,000 distinct CDR3 sequences, over 5% being singletons. This clonotype has more than one count but fewer than ten. Its antigen is undetermined. The sample in question was whole blood, obtained at baseline. The chain couples TRBV27 to TRBJ2-7, with no clear D. This TCR derives from an adult who was a healthcare worker with PCR-confirmed SARS-CoV-2 infection or an uninfected control (not recorded which). The CDR3 region has the DNA TGTGCCAGCAGTTTTGCCTCCCCTAGGGCATACGAGCAGTACTTC. Protein product: CASSFASPRAYEQYF.